This T cell receptor beta chain stems from a study of blood T cells in healthy people across ages. Points from the study as a whole: Diversity estimates from one million T cells were considered underestimates. A roughly linear fall in TCR beta diversity per million T cells was seen with increasing age.

Trimming cost V 5 bases and J 0 bases, with 7 bases left between them. This CDR3 has 13 amino acids. Germline V gene data show CDR1 as SNHLY and CDR2 as FYNNEI. Collection of roughly 9.6 milliliters of peripheral blood was performed for each donor. The authors extracted at least 6 micrograms of total RNA per sample. Then a second PCR, running roughly 7 to 11 cycles, was carried out with a sample-barcoded 5' primer and a J-beta primer mix. TCRdb fed the 5' RACE reads into MiXCR, producing one record per CDR3 protein. Among roughly 650,000 distinct CDR3 sequences listed, approximately 31% were seen once. Turning to this clonotype: The antigen remains undetermined.

The receptor was isolated from a woman older than 75 in good health. The specimen sequenced was blood. V gene TRBV2 combines with J gene TRBJ1-1; D unclear. CDR3 amino acids: CASSPEMNTEAFF. DNA of the CDR3: TGTGCCAGCAGTCCGGAAATGAACACTGAAGCTTTCTTT.